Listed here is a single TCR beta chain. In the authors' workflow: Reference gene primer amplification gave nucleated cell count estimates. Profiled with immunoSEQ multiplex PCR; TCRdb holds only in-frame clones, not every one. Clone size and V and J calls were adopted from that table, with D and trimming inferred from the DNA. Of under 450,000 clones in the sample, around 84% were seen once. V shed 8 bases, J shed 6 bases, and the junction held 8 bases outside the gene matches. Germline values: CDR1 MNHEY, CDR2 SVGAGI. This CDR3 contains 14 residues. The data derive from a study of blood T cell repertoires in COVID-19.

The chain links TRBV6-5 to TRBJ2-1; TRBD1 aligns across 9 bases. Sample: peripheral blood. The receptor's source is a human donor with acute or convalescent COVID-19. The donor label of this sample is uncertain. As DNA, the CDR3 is TGTGCCAGCCGACCGGACAGGGGTGGCAATGAGCAGTTCTTC. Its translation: CASRPDRGGNEQFF.